The TCR beta chain described here comes from a study of blood T cells in healthy people across ages. This clonotype has just one count. This may be a read error, as it is one base from a much larger clone. A sample-barcoded 5' primer and a J-beta primer mix were used in a second PCR of about 7 to 11 cycles. Each CDR3 protein gets one entry after TCRdb re-called the 5' RACE reads with MiXCR. The sample lists 1.5 million to 1.8 million distinct CDR3 sequences, 40% to 45% occurring once. The CDR3 consists of 12 residues. The sample consisted of blood. This TCR derives from a woman between 18 and 30 years old in good health. The rearrangement joins TRBV12-3 or TRBV12-4 to TRBJ2-7; D is ambiguous. The CDR3, as DNA: TGTGCCAGCGCCTCTTTGTCCTGCGAGCAGTACTTC. Amino acid sequence: CASASLSCEQYF.